What follows are 12 T cell receptor beta chains derived from one specimen sequenced in a study of T cells in Graves' hyperthyroidism and ophthalmopathy. Authors of the study amplified TCR beta CDR3 regions from RNA transcripts. A set of HTBI primers served as the primers for a first-round RT-PCR of the TCR CDR3. Each CDR3 protein gets one entry after TCRdb re-called the multiplex PCR reads with MiXCR. The table has roughly 400,000 distinct CDR3 sequences, 15% to 18% seen once. The specimen was blood. The receptors come from a woman under 30 with Graves' hyperthyroidism that later progressed to Graves' ophthalmopathy.

The table lists this clonotype with many counts. The chain employs TRBV4-3 and TRBJ2-7; D gene unclear. Deletions cut 2 bases from V and 3 bases from J, with 8 bases between. The CDR3 sequence is 13 residues long. Germline-derived CDR1 and CDR2 are LGHNA and YSLEER. The CDR3 loop reads CASSQKRSYEQYF. CDR3 sequence (DNA): TGCGCCAGCAGCCAAAAGAGAAGCTACGAGCAGTACTTC.

This chain uses TRBV10-3 with TRBJ2-1, with D unresolved. The CDR3 is 11 amino acids. V was pared by 3 bases and J by 7 bases, with 4 bases between. Germline-derived CDR1 and CDR2 are ENHRY and SYGVKD. For the CDR3, the DNA is TGTGCCATCAGTGATTTGAATGAGCAGTTCTTC. Protein product: CAISDLNEQFF.

A note on this clonotype: This sequence may be a read error, since a much larger clone differs from it by one base. The chain links TRBV6-2 or TRBV6-3 to TRBJ1-3; 7 nucleotides match TRBD1. This CDR3 has 16 residues. From germline, CDR1 is MNHEY and CDR2 SVGEGT. CDR3 in DNA: TGTGCCAGCAGCAGCAACAGGGGACCCTCTGGAAACGCCATATATTTT. It specifies CASSSNRGPSGNAIYF.

This clonotype occurred a few times. V and J are TRBV28 and TRBJ1-2; D possibly corresponds to TRBD1 (5 bases). V lost 4 bases and J 3 bases, leaving 15 bases between the germline ends. CDR1 MDHEN and CDR2 SYDVKM come from the germline V gene. The CDR3 consists of 15 residues. The CDR3 DNA reads TGTGCCAGCAGTTCCCGATCGGGGCAGTACTATGGCTACACCTTC. Protein product: CASSSRSGQYYGYTF.

This clonotype was seen at least ten times. This chain connects TRBV7-2 to TRBJ2-7; 9 bases are a match to TRBD1. The CDR3 sequence is 15 residues long. The V gene end was trimmed by 5 bases and the J gene end by 2 bases; junction bases not matched to a gene: 7. CDR1 and CDR2 from the germline V gene are SGHTA and FQGNSA. CDR3 amino acids: CASSLQGAGAYEQYF. CDR3 sequence (DNA): TGTGCCAGCAGCCTACAGGGGGCGGGGGCCTACGAGCAGTACTTC.

The chain joins TRBV28 to TRBJ1-4; perhaps TRBD1 as D (5 bases). CDR1 and CDR2 (germline): MDHEN, SYDVKM. V was shortened by 2 bases and J by 3 bases, with 16 bases between the two germline ends. The CDR3 covers 17 residues. DNA for the CDR3: TGTGCCAGCAGTTTAATTGGGCCAGGGTCCCCTAATGAAAAACTGTTTTTT. This encodes CASSLIGPGSPNEKLFF.

This clonotype was seen a handful of times. The chain combines TRBV9 with TRBJ2-7; weak D call: TRBD1 (6 bases). The CDR3 consists of 15 residues. Trimming took 0 bases from V and 2 from J, leaving 12 bases between them. Germline V gives CDR1 SGDLS, CDR2 YYNGEE. In DNA, the CDR3 is TGTGCCAGCAGCGTAGACCCAGGGGACACCTACGAGCAGTACTTC. The encoded protein is CASSVDPGDTYEQYF.

This clonotype was counted once. The CDR3 DNA follows: TGTGCCAGCGGGGTACATGGCACCGGGGAGCTGTTTTTT. Translated, it gives CASGVHGTGELFF. This chain connects TRBV7-9 to TRBJ2-2; D call uncertain. Germline V lookup: CDR1 SEHNR, CDR2 FQNEAQ (reference sequence). This CDR3 comprises 13 residues. V was clipped by 8 bases and J by 4 bases, with 11 bases between them.

This clonotype was recorded at least ten times. The chain is built from TRBV7-9 and TRBJ2-1, with 8 bases fitting TRBD2. This CDR3 region has 17 residues. V gave up 1 base and J gave up 2 bases; unmatched junction bases: 7. Looked up from germline, CDR1 is SEHNR and CDR2 is FQNEAQ (reference sequence). The CDR3 region is CASSLDLTSGTYNEQFF. CDR3 nucleotide sequence: TGTGCCAGCAGCTTAGACCTTACTAGCGGAACCTACAATGAGCAGTTCTTC.

This clonotype was detected many times. The rearrangement joins TRBV7-2 to TRBJ2-7; 7 nucleotides line up with TRBD1. The CDR3 covers 15 residues. V lost 7 bases, J lost 4 bases, and 13 bases stayed unmatched. The germline V gene has CDR1 SGHTA and CDR2 FQGNSA. The CDR3 coding sequence is TGTGCCAGCAAATTTCGACAGGGATTCGGGTACGAGCAGTACTTC. It translates to CASKFRQGFGYEQYF.

To note about this clonotype: Being one base from a much bigger clone, this may be a read error. The chain employs TRBV10-3 and TRBJ2-1; 14 positions agree with TRBD2. CDR3 length: 16 residues. Unmatched junction bases numbered 10, after V lost 2 bases and J lost 13 bases. Germline values: CDR1 ENHRY, CDR2 SYGVKD. DNA for the CDR3: TGTGCCATCAGTGAGAGGGGACTAGCGGGAGTGGAGACCCAGTTCTTC. Translating it yields CAISERGLAGVETQFF.

V gene TRBV12-3 or TRBV12-4 combines with J gene TRBJ1-4; D is ambiguous. V was pared by 8 bases and J by 5 bases, with 9 bases between. The CDR3 loop spans 12 amino acids. The CDR3, as DNA: TGTGCCAGCTTTTCGAGGAATGAAAAACTGTTTTTT. It translates to CASFSRNEKLFF.